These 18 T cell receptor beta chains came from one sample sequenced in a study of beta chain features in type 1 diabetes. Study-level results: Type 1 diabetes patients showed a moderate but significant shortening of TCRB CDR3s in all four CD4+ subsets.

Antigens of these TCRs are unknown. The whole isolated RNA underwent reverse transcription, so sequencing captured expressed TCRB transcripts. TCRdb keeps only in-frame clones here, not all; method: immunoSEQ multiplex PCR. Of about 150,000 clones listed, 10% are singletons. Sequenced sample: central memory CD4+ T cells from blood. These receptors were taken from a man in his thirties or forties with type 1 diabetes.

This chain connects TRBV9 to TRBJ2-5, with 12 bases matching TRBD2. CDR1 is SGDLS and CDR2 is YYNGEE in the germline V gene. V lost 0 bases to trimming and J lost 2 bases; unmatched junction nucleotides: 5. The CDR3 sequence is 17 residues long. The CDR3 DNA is TGTGCCAGCAGCGTAGGTCGGACTAGCGGGATTCAAGAGACCCAGTACTTC. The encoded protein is CASSVGRTSGIQETQYF.

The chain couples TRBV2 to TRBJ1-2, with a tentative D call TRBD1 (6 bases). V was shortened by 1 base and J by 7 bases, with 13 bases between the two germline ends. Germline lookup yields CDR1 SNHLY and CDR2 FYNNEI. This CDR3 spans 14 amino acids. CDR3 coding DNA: TGTGCCAGCAGTGAAGTGGTACAGGGCGGTGGCTACACCTTC. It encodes CASSEVVQGGGYTF.

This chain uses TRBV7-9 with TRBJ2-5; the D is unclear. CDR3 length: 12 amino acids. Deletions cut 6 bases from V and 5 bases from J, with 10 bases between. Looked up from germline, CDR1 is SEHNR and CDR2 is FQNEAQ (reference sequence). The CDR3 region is CASSISPETQYF. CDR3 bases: TGTGCCAGCAGTATCTCCCCCGAGACCCAGTACTTC.

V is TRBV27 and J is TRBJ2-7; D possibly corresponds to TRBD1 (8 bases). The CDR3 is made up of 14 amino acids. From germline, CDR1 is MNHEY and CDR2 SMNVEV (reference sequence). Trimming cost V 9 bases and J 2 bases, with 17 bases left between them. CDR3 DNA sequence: TGTGCCAGTAAAAGGACAGGGACTACCTACGAGCAGTACTTC. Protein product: CASKRTGTTYEQYF.

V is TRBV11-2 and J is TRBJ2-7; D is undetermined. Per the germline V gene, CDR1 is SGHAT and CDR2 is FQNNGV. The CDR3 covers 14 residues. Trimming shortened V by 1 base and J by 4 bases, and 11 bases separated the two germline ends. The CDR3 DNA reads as TGTGCCAGCAGCTTAGGGCAGCTCAGGTACGAGCAGTACTTC. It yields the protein CASSLGQLRYEQYF.

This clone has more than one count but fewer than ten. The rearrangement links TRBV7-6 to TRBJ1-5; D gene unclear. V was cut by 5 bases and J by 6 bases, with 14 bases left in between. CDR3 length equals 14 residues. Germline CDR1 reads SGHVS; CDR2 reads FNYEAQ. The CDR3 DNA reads TGTGCCAGCAGCCCTAGACCGACTCCTCAGCCCCAGCATTTT. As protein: CASSPRPTPQPQHF.

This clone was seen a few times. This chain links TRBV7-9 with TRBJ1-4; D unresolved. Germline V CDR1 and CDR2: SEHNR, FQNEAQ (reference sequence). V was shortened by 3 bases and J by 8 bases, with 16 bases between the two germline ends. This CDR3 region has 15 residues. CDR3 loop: CASSFAGQAREKLFF. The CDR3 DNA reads TGTGCCAGCAGCTTTGCGGGTCAGGCCCGAGAAAAACTGTTTTTT.

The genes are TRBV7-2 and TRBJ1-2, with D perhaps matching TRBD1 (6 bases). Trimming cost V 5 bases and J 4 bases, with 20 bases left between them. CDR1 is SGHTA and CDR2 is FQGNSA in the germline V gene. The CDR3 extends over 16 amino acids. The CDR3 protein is CASSQGLGRGGYGYTF. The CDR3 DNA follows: TGTGCCAGCAGCCAAGGGCTCGGAAGAGGGGGCTATGGCTACACCTTC.

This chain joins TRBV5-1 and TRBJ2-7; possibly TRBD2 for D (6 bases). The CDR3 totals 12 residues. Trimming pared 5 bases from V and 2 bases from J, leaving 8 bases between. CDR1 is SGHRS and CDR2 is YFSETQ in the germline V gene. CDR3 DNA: TGCGCCAGCAGTAGCGGAACCTACGAGCAGTACTTC. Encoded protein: CASSSGTYEQYF.

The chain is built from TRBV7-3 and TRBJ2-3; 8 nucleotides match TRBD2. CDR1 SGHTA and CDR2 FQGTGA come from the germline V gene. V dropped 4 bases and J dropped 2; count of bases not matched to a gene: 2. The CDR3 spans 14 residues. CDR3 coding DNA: TGTGCCAGCAGCTCACTAGCGGACACAGATACGCAGTATTTT. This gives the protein CASSSLADTDTQYF.

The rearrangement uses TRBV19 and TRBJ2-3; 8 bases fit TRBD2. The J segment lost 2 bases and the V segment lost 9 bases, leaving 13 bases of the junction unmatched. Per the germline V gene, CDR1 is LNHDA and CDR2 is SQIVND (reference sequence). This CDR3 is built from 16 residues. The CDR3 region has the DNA TGTGCCAGCCGCCAAGCGGGAGCCCGAGCCACAGATACGCAGTATTTT. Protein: CASRQAGARATDTQYF.

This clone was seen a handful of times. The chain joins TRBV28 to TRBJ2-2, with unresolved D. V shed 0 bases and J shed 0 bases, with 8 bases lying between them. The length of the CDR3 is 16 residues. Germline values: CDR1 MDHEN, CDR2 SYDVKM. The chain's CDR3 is CASSLWVTSNTGELFF. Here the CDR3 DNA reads TGTGCCAGCAGTTTATGGGTTACTTCGAACACCGGGGAGCTGTTTTTT.

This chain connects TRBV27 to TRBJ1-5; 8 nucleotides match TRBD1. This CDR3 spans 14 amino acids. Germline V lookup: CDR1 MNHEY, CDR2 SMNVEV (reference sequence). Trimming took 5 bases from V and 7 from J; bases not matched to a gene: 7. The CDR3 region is CASSPQGAGQPQHF. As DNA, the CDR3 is TGTGCCAGCAGTCCCCAGGGGGCTGGACAGCCCCAGCATTTT.

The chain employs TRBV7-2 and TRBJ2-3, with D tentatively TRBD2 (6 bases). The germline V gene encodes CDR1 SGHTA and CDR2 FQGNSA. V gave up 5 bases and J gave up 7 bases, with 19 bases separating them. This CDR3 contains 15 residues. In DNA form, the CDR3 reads TGTGCCAGCAGCCTGGGCGGCGGGGACGGGAATACGCAGTATTTT. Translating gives CASSLGGGDGNTQYF.

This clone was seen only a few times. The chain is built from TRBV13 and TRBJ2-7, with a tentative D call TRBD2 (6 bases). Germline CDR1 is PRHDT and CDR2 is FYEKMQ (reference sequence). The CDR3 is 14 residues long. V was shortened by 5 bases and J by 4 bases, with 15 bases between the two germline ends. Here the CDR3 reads CASSLRRAPYEQYF. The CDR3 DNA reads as TGTGCCAGCAGCCTTCGGAGGGCCCCTTACGAGCAGTACTTC.

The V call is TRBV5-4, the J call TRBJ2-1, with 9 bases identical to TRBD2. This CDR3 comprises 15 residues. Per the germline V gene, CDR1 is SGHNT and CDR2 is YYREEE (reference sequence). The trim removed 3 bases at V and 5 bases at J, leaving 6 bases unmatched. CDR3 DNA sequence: TGTGCCAGCAGCTCCGGGACTAGCATCGACAATGAGCAGTTCTTC. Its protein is CASSSGTSIDNEQFF.

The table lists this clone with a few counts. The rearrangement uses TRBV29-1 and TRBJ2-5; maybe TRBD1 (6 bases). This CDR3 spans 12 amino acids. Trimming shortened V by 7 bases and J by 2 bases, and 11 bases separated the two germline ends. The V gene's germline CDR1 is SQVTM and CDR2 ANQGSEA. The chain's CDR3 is CSAGQSQETQYF. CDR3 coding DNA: TGCAGCGCCGGACAGTCACAAGAGACCCAGTACTTC.

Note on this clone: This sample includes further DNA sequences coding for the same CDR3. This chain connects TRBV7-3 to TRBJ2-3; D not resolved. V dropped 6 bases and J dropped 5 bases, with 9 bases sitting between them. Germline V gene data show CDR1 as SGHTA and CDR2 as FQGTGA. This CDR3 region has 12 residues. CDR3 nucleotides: TGTGCCAGCAGTCTCTACGGAGATACGCAGTATTTT. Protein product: CASSLYGDTQYF.